Given below is one T cell receptor beta chain in context. Germline V lookup: CDR1 SNHLY, CDR2 FYNNEI. V lost 2 bases and J lost 4; bases outside the gene matches: 4. CDR3 length: 15 amino acids. This specimen comes from a study of T cell changes during pregnancy in multiple sclerosis. Sequencing was performed with immunoSEQ multiplex PCR; in TCRdb, only in-frame clones are kept and a portion is missing. The sample holds approximately 90,000 clones, roughly 92% seen once. The chain carries TRBV2 and TRBJ2-7, with 11 bases fitting TRBD1. The source is a female donor with multiple sclerosis, enrolled in a pregnancy study. Sequencing used peripheral blood, obtained after pregnancy. In nucleotides, the CDR3 is TGTGCCAGCAGTGAAAGGGGACAGGGGGTTTACGAGCAGTACTTC. Translated: CASSERGQGVYEQYF.